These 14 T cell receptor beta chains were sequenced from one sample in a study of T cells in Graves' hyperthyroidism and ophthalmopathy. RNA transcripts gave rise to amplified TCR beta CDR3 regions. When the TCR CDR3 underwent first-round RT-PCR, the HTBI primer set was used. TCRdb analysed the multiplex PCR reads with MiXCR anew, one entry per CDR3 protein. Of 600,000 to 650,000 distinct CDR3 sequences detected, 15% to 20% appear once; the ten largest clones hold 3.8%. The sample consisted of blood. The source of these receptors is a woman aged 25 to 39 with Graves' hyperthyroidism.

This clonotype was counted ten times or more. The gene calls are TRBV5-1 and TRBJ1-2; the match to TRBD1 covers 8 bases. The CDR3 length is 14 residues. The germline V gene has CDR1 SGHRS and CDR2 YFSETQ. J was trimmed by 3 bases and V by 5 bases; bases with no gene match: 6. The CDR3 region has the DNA TGCGCCAGCAGGGCCGGGACAGGAGACTATGGCTACACCTTC. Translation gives CASRAGTGDYGYTF.

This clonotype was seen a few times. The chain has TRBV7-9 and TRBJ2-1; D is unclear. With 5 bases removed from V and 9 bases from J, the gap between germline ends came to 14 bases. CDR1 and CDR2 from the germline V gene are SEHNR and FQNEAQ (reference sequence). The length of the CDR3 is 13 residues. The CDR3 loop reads CASSPWAVFEQFF. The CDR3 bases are TGTGCCAGCAGCCCCTGGGCCGTTTTTGAGCAGTTCTTC.

The CDR3 coding sequence is TGTGCCAGCAGTTACATGGGTAATCAGCCCCAGCATTTT. It yields the protein CASSYMGNQPQHF. V and J are TRBV6-2 or TRBV6-3 and TRBJ1-5; D remains unclear. The CDR3 spans 13 residues. Trimming removed 2 bases at V and 4 bases at J, with 6 bases between. Looked up from germline, CDR1 is MNHEY and CDR2 is SVGEGT.

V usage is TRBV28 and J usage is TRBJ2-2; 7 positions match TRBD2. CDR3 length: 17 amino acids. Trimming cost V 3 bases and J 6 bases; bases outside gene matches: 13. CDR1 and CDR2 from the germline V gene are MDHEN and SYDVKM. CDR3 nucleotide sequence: TGTGCCAGCAGTTTTTACCTAGCGGAATTTTCCGCCGGGGAGCTGTTTTTT. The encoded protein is CASSFYLAEFSAGELFF. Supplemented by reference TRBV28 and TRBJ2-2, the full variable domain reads DVKVTQSSRYLVKRTGEKVFLECVQDMDHENMFWYRQDPGLGLRLIYFSYDVKMKEKGDIPEGYSVSREKKERFSLILESASTNQTSMYLCASSFYLAEFSAGELFFGEGSRLTVL.

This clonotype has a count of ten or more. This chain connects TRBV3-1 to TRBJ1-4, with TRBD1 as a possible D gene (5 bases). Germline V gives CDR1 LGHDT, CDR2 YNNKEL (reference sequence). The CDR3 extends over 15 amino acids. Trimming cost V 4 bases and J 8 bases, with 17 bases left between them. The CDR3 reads CASSRPGEMGEKLFF. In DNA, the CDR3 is TGTGCCAGCAGCCGTCCGGGGGAGATGGGGGAAAAACTGTTTTTT. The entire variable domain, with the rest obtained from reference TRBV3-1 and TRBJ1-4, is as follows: DTAVSQTPKYLVTQMGNDKSIKCEQNLGHDTMYWYKQDSKKFLKIMFSYNNKELIINETVPNRFSPKSPDKAHLNLHINSLELGDSAVYFCASSRPGEMGEKLFFGSGTQLSVL.

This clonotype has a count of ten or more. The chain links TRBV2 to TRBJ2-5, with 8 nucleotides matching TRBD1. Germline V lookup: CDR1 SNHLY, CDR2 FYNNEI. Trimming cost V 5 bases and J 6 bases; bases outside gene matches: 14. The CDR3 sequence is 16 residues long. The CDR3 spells CASSKGETGVRKTQYF. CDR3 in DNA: TGTGCCAGCAGTAAGGGCGAGACAGGGGTGCGGAAGACCCAGTACTTC. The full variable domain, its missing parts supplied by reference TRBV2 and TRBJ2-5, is EPEVTQTPSHQVTQMGQEVILRCVPISNHLYFYWYRQILGQKVEFLVSFYNNEISEKSEIFDDQFSVERPDGSNFTLKIRSTKLEDSAMYFCASSKGETGVRKTQYFGPGTRLLVL.

The CDR3 DNA reads TGTGCCAGCAGCATGTGGAGAGGGAGGGCCGAAACAGATACGCAGTATTTT. Protein product: CASSMWRGRAETDTQYF. This chain connects TRBV7-9 to TRBJ2-3; 7 nucleotides agree with TRBD2. CDR3 length equals 17 residues. V lost 5 bases and J lost 3; bases outside the gene matches: 14. CDR1 SEHNR and CDR2 FQNEAQ come from the germline V gene (reference sequence). Variable domain in full (rest from reference TRBV7-9 and TRBJ2-3): DTGVSQNPRHKITKRGQNVTFRCDPISEHNRLYWYRQTLGQGPEFLTYFQNEAQLEKSRLLSDRFSAERPKGSFSTLEIQRTEQGDSAMYLCASSMWRGRAETDTQYFGPGTRLTVL.

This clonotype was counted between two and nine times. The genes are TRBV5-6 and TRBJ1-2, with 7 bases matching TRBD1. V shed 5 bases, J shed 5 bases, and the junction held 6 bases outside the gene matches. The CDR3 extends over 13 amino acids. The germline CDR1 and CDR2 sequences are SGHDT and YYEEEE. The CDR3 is CASRLQGRYGYTF. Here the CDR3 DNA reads TGTGCCAGCAGGCTACAGGGGAGGTATGGCTACACCTTC.

The CDR3 nucleotides are TGTGCCAGCCGGGAGGCGGGAGAAACCGGGGAGCTGTTTTTT. As protein: CASREAGETGELFF. The V gene is TRBV28, the J gene TRBJ2-2; 7 bases fit TRBD2. There are 14 residues in the CDR3. Germline CDR1 is MDHEN and CDR2 is SYDVKM. V was pared by 8 bases and J by 5 bases, with 8 bases of the junction left unmatched. The full variable domain, with the rest looked up from reference TRBV28 and TRBJ2-2, is DVKVTQSSRYLVKRTGEKVFLECVQDMDHENMFWYRQDPGLGLRLIYFSYDVKMKEKGDIPEGYSVSREKKERFSLILESASTNQTSMYLCASREAGETGELFFGEGSRLTVL.

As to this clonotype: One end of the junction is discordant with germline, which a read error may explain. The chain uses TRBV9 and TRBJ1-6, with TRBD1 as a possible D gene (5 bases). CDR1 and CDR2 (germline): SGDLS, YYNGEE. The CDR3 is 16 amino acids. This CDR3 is CASSAGTATRNSSLHF. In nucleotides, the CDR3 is TGTGCCAGCAGCGCGGGGACCGCCACCCGCAATTCATCCCTCCACTTT.

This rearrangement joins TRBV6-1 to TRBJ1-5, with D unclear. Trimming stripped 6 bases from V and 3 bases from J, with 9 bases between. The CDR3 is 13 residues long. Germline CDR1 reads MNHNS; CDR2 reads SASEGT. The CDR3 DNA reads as TGTGCCAGCAGCGCGAGTTCCAATCAGCCCCAGCATTTT. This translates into CASSASSNQPQHF.

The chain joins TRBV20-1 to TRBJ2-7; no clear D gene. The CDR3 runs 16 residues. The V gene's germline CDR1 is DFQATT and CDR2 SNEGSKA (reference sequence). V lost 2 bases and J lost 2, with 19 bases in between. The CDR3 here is CSARLIAETIPYEQYF. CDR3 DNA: TGCAGTGCTAGACTGATTGCGGAAACTATTCCCTACGAGCAGTACTTC.

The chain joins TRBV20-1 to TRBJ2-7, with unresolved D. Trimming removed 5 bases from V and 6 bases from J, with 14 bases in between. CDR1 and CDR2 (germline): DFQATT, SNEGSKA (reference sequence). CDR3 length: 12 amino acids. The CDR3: CSASQELFEQYF. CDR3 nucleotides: TGCAGTGCTTCTCAGGAGTTATTCGAGCAGTACTTC.

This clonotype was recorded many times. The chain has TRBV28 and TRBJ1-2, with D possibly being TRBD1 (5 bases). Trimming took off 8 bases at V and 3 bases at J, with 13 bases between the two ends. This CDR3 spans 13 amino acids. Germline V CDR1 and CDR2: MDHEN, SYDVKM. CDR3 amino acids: CASWEGKYYGYTF. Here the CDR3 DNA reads TGTGCCAGCTGGGAGGGGAAGTACTATGGCTACACCTTC.